This record concerns one T cell receptor (beta chain) sequence. This entry is derived from a study of tumor T cells in aggressive B-cell lymphoma. Clones were sequenced by immunoSEQ multiplex PCR, and TCRdb holds only the in-frame ones, with some missing. The sample consists of roughly 3,300 clones, 55% to 75% of them appearing once. The TCR was taken from an adult with diffuse large B cell lymphoma. The sample comprised tumor tissue.

In nucleotides, the CDR3 is TGTGCCAGCAGCCCCGGGACAGGGTTTGGAACTAATGAAAAACTGTTTTTT. It specifies CASSPGTGFGTNEKLFF. The V call is TRBV7-9, the J call TRBJ1-4, with 9 bases aligning to TRBD1. CDR3 length equals 17 residues. CDR1 is SEHNR, CDR2 FQNEAQ, per germline (reference sequence). Trimming removed 5 bases from V and 1 base from J; junction bases left unmatched: 8.